The source of this T cell receptor (beta chain) is a study of cytomegalovirus exposure and HLA in healthy donors. Findings and limits, study-wide: Later work showed greater clonal expansion in HLA-associated TCR beta chains than in equally common others.

This PCR relied on a set of 60 Vbeta primers and 13 Jbeta primers. Some clones are missing from TCRdb's copy, which holds only in-frame ones; the method was immunoSEQ multiplex PCR. The data show 100,000 or so clones, roughly 80% seen once. Details on this clone: Antigen: not known. This specimen includes other DNA sequences encoding the same CDR3.

CDR3 length: 15 amino acids. Germline loops: CDR1 SGHRS, CDR2 YFSETQ. Trimming at V came to 2 bases and at J to 4 bases, leaving 6 bases not matched to a gene. The V call is TRBV5-1, the J call TRBJ2-5; 9 bases line up with TRBD1. The sequencing sample was made of PBMCs. The source is a man younger than 45 in good health and CMV-seropositive. The CDR3 coding sequence is TGCGCCAGCAGCTTTGGCACAGGGGGCAGAGAGACCCAGTACTTC. Its translation is CASSFGTGGRETQYF.